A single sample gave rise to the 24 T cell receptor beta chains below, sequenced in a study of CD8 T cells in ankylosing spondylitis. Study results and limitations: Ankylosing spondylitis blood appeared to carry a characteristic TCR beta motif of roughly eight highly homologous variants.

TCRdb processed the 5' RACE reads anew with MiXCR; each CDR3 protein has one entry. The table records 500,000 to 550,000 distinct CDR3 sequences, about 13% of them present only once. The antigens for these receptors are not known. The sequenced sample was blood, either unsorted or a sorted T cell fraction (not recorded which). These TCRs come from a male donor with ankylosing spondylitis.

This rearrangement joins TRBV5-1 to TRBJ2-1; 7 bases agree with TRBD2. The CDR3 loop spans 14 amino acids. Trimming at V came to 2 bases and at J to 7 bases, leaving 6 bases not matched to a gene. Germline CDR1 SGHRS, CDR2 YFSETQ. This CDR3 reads CASSLTSGMNEQFF. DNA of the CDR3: TGCGCCAGCAGCTTAACGAGCGGGATGAATGAGCAGTTCTTC. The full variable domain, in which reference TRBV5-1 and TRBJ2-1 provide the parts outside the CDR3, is KAGVTQTPRYLIKTRGQQVTLSCSPISGHRSVSWYQQTPGQGLQFLFEYFSETQRNKGNFPGRFSGRQFSNSRSEMNVSTLELGDSALYLCASSLTSGMNEQFFGPGTRLTVL.

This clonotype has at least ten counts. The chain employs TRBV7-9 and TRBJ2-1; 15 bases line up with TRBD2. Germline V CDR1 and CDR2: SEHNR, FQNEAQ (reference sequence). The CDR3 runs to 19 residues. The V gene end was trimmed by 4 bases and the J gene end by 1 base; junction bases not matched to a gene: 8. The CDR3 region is CASSSKGLAGGRSYNEQFF. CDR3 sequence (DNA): TGTGCCAGCAGCTCCAAGGGACTAGCGGGAGGAAGGTCCTACAATGAGCAGTTCTTC.

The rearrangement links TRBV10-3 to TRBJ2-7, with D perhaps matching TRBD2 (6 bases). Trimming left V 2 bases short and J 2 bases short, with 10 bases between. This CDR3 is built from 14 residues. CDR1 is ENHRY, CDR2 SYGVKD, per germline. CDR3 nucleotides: TGTGCCATCAGTGAGGGGGCGGGAACCTACGAGCAGTACTTC. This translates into CAISEGAGTYEQYF.

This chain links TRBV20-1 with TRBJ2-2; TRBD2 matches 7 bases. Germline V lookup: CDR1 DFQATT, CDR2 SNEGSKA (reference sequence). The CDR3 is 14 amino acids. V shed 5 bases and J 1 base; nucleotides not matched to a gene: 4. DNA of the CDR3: TGCAGTGCTCAGGGACTACTGAACACCGGGGAGCTGTTTTTT. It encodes CSAQGLLNTGELFF.

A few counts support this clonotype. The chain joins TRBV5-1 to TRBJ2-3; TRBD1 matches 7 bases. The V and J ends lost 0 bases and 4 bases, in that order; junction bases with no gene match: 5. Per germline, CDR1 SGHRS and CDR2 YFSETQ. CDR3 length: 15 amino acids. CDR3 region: CASSLETGSPDTQYF. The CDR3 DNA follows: TGCGCCAGCAGCTTGGAGACAGGGTCCCCAGATACGCAGTATTTT.

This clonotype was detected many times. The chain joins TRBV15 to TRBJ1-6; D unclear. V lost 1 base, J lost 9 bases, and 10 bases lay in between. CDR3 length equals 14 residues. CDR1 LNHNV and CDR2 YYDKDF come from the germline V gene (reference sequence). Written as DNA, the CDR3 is TGTGCCACCAGCAGAGTCTATAGTGGTTCACCCCTCCACTTT. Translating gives CATSRVYSGSPLHF.

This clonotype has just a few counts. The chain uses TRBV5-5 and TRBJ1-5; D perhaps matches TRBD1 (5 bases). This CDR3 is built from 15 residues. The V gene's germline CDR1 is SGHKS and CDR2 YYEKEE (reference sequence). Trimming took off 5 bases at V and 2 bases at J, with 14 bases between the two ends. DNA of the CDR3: TGTGCCAGCAGACTCGACAGTTTTGGCAATCAGCCCCAGCATTTT. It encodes CASRLDSFGNQPQHF.

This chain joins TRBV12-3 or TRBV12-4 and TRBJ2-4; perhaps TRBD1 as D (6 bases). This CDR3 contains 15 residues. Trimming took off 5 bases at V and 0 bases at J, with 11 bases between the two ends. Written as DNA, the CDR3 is TGTGCCAGCAGTCCAGGGACAAAAGCCAAAAACATTCAGTACTTC. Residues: CASSPGTKAKNIQYF.

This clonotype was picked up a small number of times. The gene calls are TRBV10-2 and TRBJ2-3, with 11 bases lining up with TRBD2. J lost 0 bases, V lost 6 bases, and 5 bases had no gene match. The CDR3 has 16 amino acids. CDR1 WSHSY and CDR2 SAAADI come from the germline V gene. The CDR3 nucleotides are TGCGCCAGCAGCCGGACTAGCGGGCCTAGCACAGATACGCAGTATTTT. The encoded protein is CASSRTSGPSTDTQYF.

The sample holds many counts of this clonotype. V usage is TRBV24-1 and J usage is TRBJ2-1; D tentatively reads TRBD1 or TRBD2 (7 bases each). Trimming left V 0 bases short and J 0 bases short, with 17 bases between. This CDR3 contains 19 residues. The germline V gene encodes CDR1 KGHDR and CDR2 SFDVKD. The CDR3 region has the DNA TGTGCCACCAGTGATTTGGCAGGGGGGGCGGGCCTCTCCTACAATGAGCAGTTCTTC. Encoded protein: CATSDLAGGAGLSYNEQFF.

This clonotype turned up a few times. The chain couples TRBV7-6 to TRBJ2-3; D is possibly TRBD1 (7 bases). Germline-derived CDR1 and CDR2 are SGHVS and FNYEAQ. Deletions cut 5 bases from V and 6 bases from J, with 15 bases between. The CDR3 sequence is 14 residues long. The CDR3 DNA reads TGTGCCAGCAGCCCCCAGGGGGGAGTGGATACGCAGTATTTT. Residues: CASSPQGGVDTQYF.

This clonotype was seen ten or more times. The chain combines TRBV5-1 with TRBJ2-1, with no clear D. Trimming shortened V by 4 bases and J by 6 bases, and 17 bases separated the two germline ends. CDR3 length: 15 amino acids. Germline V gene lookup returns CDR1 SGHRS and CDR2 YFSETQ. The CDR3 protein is CASSPDPGIRNEQFF. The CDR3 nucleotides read TGCGCCAGCAGCCCGGACCCGGGCATTCGCAATGAGCAGTTCTTC.

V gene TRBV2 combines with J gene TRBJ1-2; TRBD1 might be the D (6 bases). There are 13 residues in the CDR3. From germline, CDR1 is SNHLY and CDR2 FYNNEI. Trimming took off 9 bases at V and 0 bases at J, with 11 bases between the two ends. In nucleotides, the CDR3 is TGTGCCAGTACAGGGACGGCTAACTATGGCTACACCTTC. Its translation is CASTGTANYGYTF.

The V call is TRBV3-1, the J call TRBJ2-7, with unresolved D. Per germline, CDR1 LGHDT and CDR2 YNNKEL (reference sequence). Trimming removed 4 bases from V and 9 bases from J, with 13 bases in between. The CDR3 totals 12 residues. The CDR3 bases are TGTGCCAGCAGCCTCCTAGACGGCGTGCAGTACGTC. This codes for CASSLLDGVQYV.

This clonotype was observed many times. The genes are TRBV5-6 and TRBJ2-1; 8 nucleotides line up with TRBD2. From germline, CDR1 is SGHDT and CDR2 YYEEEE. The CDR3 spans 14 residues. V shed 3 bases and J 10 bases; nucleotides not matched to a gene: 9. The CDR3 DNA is TGTGCCAGCAGCTCCGGGACTAGTAGGGCCGAGCAGTTCTTC. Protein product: CASSSGTSRAEQFF.

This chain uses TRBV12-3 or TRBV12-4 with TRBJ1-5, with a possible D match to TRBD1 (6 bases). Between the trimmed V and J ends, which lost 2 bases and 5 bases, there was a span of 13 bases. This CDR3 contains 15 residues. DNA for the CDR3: TGTGCCAGCAGTTTACTCGGGGGCGGCTATCAGCCCCAGCATTTT. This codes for CASSLLGGGYQPQHF.

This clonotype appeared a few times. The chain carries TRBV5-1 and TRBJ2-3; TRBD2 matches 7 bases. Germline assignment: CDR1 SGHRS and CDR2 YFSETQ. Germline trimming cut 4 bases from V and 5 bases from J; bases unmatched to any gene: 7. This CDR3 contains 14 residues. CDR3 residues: CASSPQGGEDTQYF. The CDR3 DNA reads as TGCGCCAGCAGCCCCCAGGGAGGGGAAGATACGCAGTATTTT.

Here the CDR3 reads CATSGGRNTGELFF. As DNA, the CDR3 is TGTGCCACCAGCGGTGGGAGGAACACCGGGGAGCTGTTTTTT. The rearrangement links TRBV24-1 to TRBJ2-2; D possibly corresponds to TRBD2 (5 bases). From germline, CDR1 is KGHDR and CDR2 SFDVKD. Trimming took off 7 bases at V and 1 base at J, with 9 bases between the two ends. The CDR3 is made up of 14 amino acids.

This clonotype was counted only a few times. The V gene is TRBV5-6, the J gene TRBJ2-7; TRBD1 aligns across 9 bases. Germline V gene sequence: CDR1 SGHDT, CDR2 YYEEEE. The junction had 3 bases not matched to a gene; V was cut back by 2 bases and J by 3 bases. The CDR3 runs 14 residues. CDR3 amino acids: CASSFGTGHYEQYV. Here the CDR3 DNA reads TGTGCCAGCAGCTTCGGGACAGGGCACTACGAGCAGTACGTC.

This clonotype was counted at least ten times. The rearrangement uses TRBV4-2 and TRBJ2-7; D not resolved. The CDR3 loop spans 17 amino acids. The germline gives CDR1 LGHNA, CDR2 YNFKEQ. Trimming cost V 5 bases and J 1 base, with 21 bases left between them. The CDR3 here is CASSSRVMGGNSYEQYF. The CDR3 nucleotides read TGTGCCAGCAGCTCTCGGGTCATGGGCGGAAATTCCTACGAGCAGTACTTC.

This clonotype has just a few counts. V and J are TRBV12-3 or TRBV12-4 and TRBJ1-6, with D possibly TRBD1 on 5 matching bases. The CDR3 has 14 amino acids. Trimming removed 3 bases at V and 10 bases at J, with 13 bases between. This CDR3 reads CASSFSQGASPLHF. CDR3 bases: TGTGCCAGCAGTTTTAGTCAGGGTGCATCACCCCTCCACTTT.

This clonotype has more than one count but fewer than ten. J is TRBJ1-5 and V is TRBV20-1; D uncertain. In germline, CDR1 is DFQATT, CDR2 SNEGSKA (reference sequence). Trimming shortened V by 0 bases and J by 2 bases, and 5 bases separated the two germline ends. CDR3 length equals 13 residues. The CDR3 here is CSARDQGNQPQHF. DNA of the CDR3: TGCAGTGCTAGAGATCAGGGCAATCAGCCCCAGCATTTT.

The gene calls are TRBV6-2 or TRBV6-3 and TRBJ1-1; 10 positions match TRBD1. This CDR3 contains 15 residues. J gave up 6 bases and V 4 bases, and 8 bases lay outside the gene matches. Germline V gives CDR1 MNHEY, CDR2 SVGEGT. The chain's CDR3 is CASSSQTGGEPEAFF. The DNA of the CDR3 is TGTGCCAGCAGTTCTCAGACAGGGGGCGAGCCTGAAGCTTTCTTT.

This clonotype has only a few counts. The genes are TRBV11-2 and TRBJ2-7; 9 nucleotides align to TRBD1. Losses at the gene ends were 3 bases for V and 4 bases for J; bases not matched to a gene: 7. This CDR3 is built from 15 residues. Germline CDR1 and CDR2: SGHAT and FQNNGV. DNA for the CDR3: TGTGCCAGCAGCTTTTCGCCGGGACAGGGATACGAGCAGTACTTC. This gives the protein CASSFSPGQGYEQYF.